The 29 T cell receptor beta chains in this list originate from one sample, sequenced in a study of blood T cells in healthy people across ages. Through a sample-barcoded 5' primer and a J-beta primer mix, a second PCR was run for roughly 6 to 11 cycles. TCRdb recomputed calls from the 5' RACE reads with MiXCR, one row per CDR3 protein. The table has roughly 1.6 million distinct CDR3 sequences, 30% to 40% seen once. Input material: blood. Source of these receptors: a woman aged 25 to 39 in good health.

This clonotype has only a few counts. The chain is built from TRBV10-3 and TRBJ1-1, with a weak D call TRBD1 (6 bases). Between the trimmed V and J ends, which lost 4 bases and 1 base, there was a span of 7 bases. This CDR3 is 13 amino acids long. Germline-derived CDR1 and CDR2 are ENHRY and SYGVKD. The DNA of the CDR3 is TGTGCCATCAGTGGGGACAAGAACACTGAAGCTTTCTTT. Translated: CAISGDKNTEAFF.

The V gene is TRBV7-9, the J gene TRBJ2-5; 7 bases are shared with TRBD2. The CDR3 is 14 residues long. Germline CDR1 reads SEHNR; CDR2 reads FQNEAQ (reference sequence). Trimming cost V 6 bases and J 5 bases; bases outside gene matches: 9. In nucleotides, the CDR3 is TGTGCCAGCAGTTCTCCCGGACTAGGGGAGACCCAGTACTTC. Protein product: CASSSPGLGETQYF.

The V gene is TRBV9, the J gene TRBJ2-3; 11 bases line up with TRBD2. This CDR3 is built from 15 residues. The junction had 8 bases not matched to a gene; V was cut back by 6 bases and J by 5 bases. Germline CDR1 reads SGDLS; CDR2 reads YYNGEE. The CDR3 spells CASTSSGGALDTQYF. CDR3 DNA: TGTGCCAGCACCAGTAGCGGGGGGGCCTTAGATACGCAGTATTTT.

The chain couples TRBV12-3 or TRBV12-4 to TRBJ1-6; TRBD1 might be the D (5 bases). The length of the CDR3 is 17 residues. V was cut by 3 bases and J by 14 bases, with 26 bases left in between. The CDR3 DNA is TGTGCCAGCAGTTTGGCCTCATTACAGGACGCCGTTGAGGCCCTCCACTTT. Translating it yields CASSLASLQDAVEALHF.

For this clonotype: One end of the junction varies from germline; a read error may be responsible. This chain links TRBV27 with TRBJ2-1; D gene ambiguous. Per the germline V gene, CDR1 is MNHEY and CDR2 is SMNVEV (reference sequence). The CDR3 is 16 residues long. CDR3 bases: TGTGCCAGCAGCTTATCGTTCAATCCTGCGTACAATGAGCAGTTCTTC. Encoded protein: CASSLSFNPAYNEQFF.

The rearrangement joins TRBV3-1 to TRBJ1-1, with TRBD1 as a possible D gene (5 bases). The CDR3 is 14 amino acids. Per the germline V gene, CDR1 is LGHDT and CDR2 is YNNKEL (reference sequence). The germline V and J ends were trimmed by 3 bases and 1 base, with 9 bases remaining between them. The CDR3 is CASSHLTGNTEAFF. The CDR3 DNA reads TGTGCCAGCAGCCATCTAACAGGGAACACTGAAGCTTTCTTT.

This sequence joins TRBV29-1 and TRBJ1-4; D call uncertain. Germline V CDR1 and CDR2: SQVTM, ANQGSEA. The V and J ends lost 7 bases and 7 bases respectively, with 13 bases between them. CDR3 length: 12 residues. The CDR3 DNA is TGCAGCGCCTCGAGCCCGGGTGAAAAACTGTTTTTT. Protein sequence: CSASSPGEKLFF.

J is TRBJ1-2 and V is TRBV7-2; D may be TRBD1 (6 bases). Deletions cut 1 base from V and 8 bases from J, with 17 bases between. Per the germline V gene, CDR1 is SGHTA and CDR2 is FQGNSA. The CDR3 spans 15 residues. The CDR3 reads CASSLERGPLGGYTF. CDR3 DNA: TGTGCCAGCAGCTTAGAACGGGGGCCGTTGGGAGGCTACACCTTC.

The chain is built from TRBV2 and TRBJ2-3; no reliable D call. The germline CDR1 and CDR2 sequences are SNHLY and FYNNEI. V gave up 7 bases and J gave up 0 bases, with 14 bases separating them. The CDR3 extends over 15 amino acids. The CDR3 region is CASTRTVSSTDTQYF. The CDR3 DNA is TGTGCCAGCACCCGGACGGTGTCTAGCACAGATACGCAGTATTTT.

This clonotype was seen repeatedly, ten times or more. The chain has TRBV5-5 and TRBJ2-7, with D possibly being TRBD1 or TRBD2 (5 bases each). Germline assignment: CDR1 SGHKS and CDR2 YYEKEE (reference sequence). There are 11 residues in the CDR3. The ends were cut back, 4 bases at V and 7 bases at J, with 9 bases in the middle. In nucleotides, the CDR3 is TGTGCCAGCAGCAGCAGGGAGGAGCAGTACTTC. This gives the protein CASSSREEQYF.

The chain employs TRBV9 and TRBJ2-7; D unclear. Near its end, the DNA agrees better with TRBJ2-5, so the J call may be wrong. In germline, CDR1 is SGDLS, CDR2 YYNGEE. CDR3 size: 15 residues. The CDR3 protein is CASSVFDVGEETQYF. CDR3 coding DNA: TGTGCCAGCAGCGTATTTGATGTAGGAGAAGAGACCCAGTACTTC.

Many counts were recorded for this clonotype. V gene TRBV9 combines with J gene TRBJ2-5; 7 bases fit TRBD2. The CDR3 consists of 15 residues. Losses at the gene ends were 6 bases for V and 5 bases for J; bases not matched to a gene: 13. Germline-derived CDR1 and CDR2 are SGDLS and YYNGEE. The CDR3 DNA reads TGTGCCAGCACCCCATCGGGCGGGAGAGGGGAGACCCAGTACTTC. This gives the protein CASTPSGGRGETQYF.

This clonotype was counted only a few times. The rearrangement uses TRBV5-1 and TRBJ2-1; 10 bases match TRBD1. CDR1 and CDR2 from the germline V gene are SGHRS and YFSETQ. CDR3 length: 15 residues. After removal of 3 bases from V and 8 bases from J, the junction contained 8 bases not matched to a gene. The CDR3 region has the DNA TGCGCCAGCAGCTCTTGGACAGGGGGAGGGGATGAGCAGTTCTTC. It encodes CASSSWTGGGDEQFF.

This clonotype turned up a few times. The rearrangement links TRBV6-6 to TRBJ1-2; D not resolved. CDR1 and CDR2 (germline): MNHNY, SVGAGI (reference sequence). There are 15 residues in the CDR3. Trimming cost V 0 bases and J 2 bases, with 10 bases left between them. The CDR3 DNA reads TGTGCCAGCAGTTACTCCGTTCAAGGGAACTATGGCTACACCTTC. Translated: CASSYSVQGNYGYTF.

A word on this clonotype: A junction end diverges from the germline sequence, so it may reflect a read error. The rearrangement links TRBV18 to TRBJ2-1, with 9 bases aligning to TRBD1. CDR1 KGHSH and CDR2 LQKENI come from the germline V gene. The CDR3 totals 16 residues. In nucleotides, the CDR3 is TGTGCCAGCCCACCACCGGTGGGGACAGGGTCCAATGAGCAGTTCTTC. Residues: CASPPPVGTGSNEQFF.

The gene calls are TRBV4-1 and TRBJ2-1, with TRBD2 matching over 8 bases. The CDR3 is made up of 16 amino acids. Germline V gives CDR1 MGHRA, CDR2 YSYEKL. The trim removed 6 bases at V and 3 bases at J, leaving 10 bases unmatched. The CDR3 protein is CASRPVQTSDYNEQFF. CDR3 DNA sequence: TGCGCCAGCAGACCCGTTCAGACTAGCGACTACAATGAGCAGTTCTTC.

The chain links TRBV4-1 to TRBJ2-7; D remains ambiguous. Near its end, the DNA agrees better with TRBJ2-5, so the J call may be wrong. The CDR3 runs to 12 residues. Germline CDR1 and CDR2: MGHRA and YSYEKL. This chain's CDR3 is CASSHTRATQYF. In DNA form, the CDR3 reads TGCGCCAGCAGCCATACCCGTGCGACCCAGTACTTC.

This clonotype was counted between two and nine times. This sequence joins TRBV6-2 or TRBV6-3 and TRBJ2-3; D remains ambiguous. The CDR3 is made up of 12 amino acids. The germline V gene encodes CDR1 MNHEY and CDR2 SVGEGT. V lost 2 bases and J lost 4, with 4 bases in between. DNA for the CDR3: TGTGCCAGCAGTTACAAGCCAGATACGCAGTATTTT. This sequence encodes CASSYKPDTQYF.

In this sample, this clonotype turned up once. A clone one base away is much larger, so this may be a read error. The V gene is TRBV28, the J gene TRBJ2-3; 7 positions match TRBD2. The CDR3 spans 16 residues. Germline V gene data show CDR1 as MDHEN and CDR2 as SYDVKM. The CDR3 region has the DNA TGTGCCAGCAGTTCGCTAGCGGTAAATAGTGAAGATACGCGGTATTTT. Amino acids: CASSSLAVNSEDTRYF.

This chain links TRBV7-3 with TRBJ2-3; perhaps TRBD2 as D (5 bases). V shed 2 bases and J shed 0 bases, with 12 bases lying between them. The CDR3 totals 16 residues. Germline V gene lookup returns CDR1 SGHTA and CDR2 FQGTGA. The CDR3 DNA reads as TGTGCCAGCAGCTTAGGGAGAATTCCTAGCACAGATACGCAGTATTTT. It codes for CASSLGRIPSTDTQYF. Variable domain in full (rest from reference TRBV7-3 and TRBJ2-3): GAGVSQTPSNKVTEKGKYVELRCDPISGHTALYWYRQSLGQGPEFLIYFQGTGAADDSGLPNDRFFAVRPEGSVSTLKIQRTERGDSAVYLCASSLGRIPSTDTQYFGPGTRLTVL.

This clonotype was counted many times. V usage is TRBV27 and J usage is TRBJ2-5, with 12 bases matching TRBD2. This CDR3 contains 15 residues. The germline CDR1 and CDR2 sequences are MNHEY and SMNVEV (reference sequence). The ends lost 4 bases at V and 2 bases at J; junction bases unmatched: 2. The CDR3 region is CASSWLAGGQETQYF. The CDR3 DNA reads TGTGCCAGCAGTTGGCTAGCGGGGGGGCAAGAGACCCAGTACTTC.

The gene calls are TRBV6-4 and TRBJ2-1, with TRBD1 identical over 7 bases. There are 14 residues in the CDR3. V lost 2 bases, J lost 6 bases, and 4 bases stayed unmatched. Germline values: CDR1 MRHNA, CDR2 SNTAGT. CDR3 DNA sequence: TGTGCCAGCAGTGACGGGGCAGGGGGCAATGAGCAGTTCTTC. This codes for CASSDGAGGNEQFF.

This clonotype occurred a few times. The chain combines TRBV3-1 with TRBJ2-1, with TRBD2 identical over 11 bases. V trimming: 4 bases; J trimming: 6 bases; junction bases outside the gene matches: 5. Per the germline V gene, CDR1 is LGHDT and CDR2 is YNNKEL (reference sequence). The CDR3 is made up of 15 amino acids. CDR3 protein: CASSPRLAGPNEQFF. The CDR3 nucleotides are TGTGCCAGCAGCCCGAGACTAGCGGGACCCAATGAGCAGTTCTTC.

CDR3 residues: CASSRYGEAFF. Written as DNA, the CDR3 is TGTGCCAGCTCACGGTATGGTGAAGCTTTCTTT. The rearrangement links TRBV18 to TRBJ1-1; no clear D. The V end was cut by 4 bases, the J end by 7 bases, with 7 bases between. The CDR3 spans 11 residues. Germline V CDR1 and CDR2: KGHSH, LQKENI.

Worth noting for this clonotype: Mismatch with germline at one junction end may stem from a read error. J is TRBJ1-2 and V is TRBV28; possible D gene TRBD1, 6 bases. CDR3 length equals 14 residues. Germline V gene data show CDR1 as MDHEN and CDR2 as SYDVKM. CDR3 in amino acids: CASRTTGRPSGNTF. The DNA of the CDR3 is TGTGCCAGCAGAACCACAGGGCGGCCGAGTGGCAACACCTTC.

This clonotype was detected only a few times. The chain employs TRBV9 and TRBJ2-3, with D tentatively TRBD2 (5 bases). The CDR3 consists of 16 residues. Trimming removed 0 bases from V and 1 base from J, with 12 bases in between. CDR1 and CDR2 (germline): SGDLS, YYNGEE. This CDR3 reads CASSVGVGAGTDTQYF. In nucleotides, the CDR3 is TGTGCCAGCAGCGTAGGGGTGGGAGCAGGCACAGATACGCAGTATTTT.

This clonotype came up a few times. The CDR3 reads CASSRAHSLSYNEQFF. The CDR3 DNA is TGTGCCAGCAGCCGGGCACACTCGCTCTCCTACAATGAGCAGTTCTTC. The V gene is TRBV7-9, the J gene TRBJ2-1; D gene ambiguous. The CDR3 extends over 16 amino acids. V was shortened by 5 bases and J by 0 bases, with 14 bases between the two germline ends. Germline lookup yields CDR1 SEHNR and CDR2 FQNEAQ (reference sequence).

In its sample, this clonotype was seen many times. The gene calls are TRBV4-1 and TRBJ2-1, with D tentatively TRBD2 (5 bases). The germline V gene encodes CDR1 MGHRA and CDR2 YSYEKL. This CDR3 spans 17 amino acids. V lost 3 bases and J 0 bases, leaving 15 bases between the germline ends. CDR3 amino acids: CASSQGDIISSYNEQFF. CDR3 in DNA: TGCGCCAGCAGCCAGGGAGACATAATTAGCTCCTACAATGAGCAGTTCTTC.

As concerns this clonotype: This may be a read error: a much more frequent sequence differs by one nucleotide. The rearrangement uses TRBV12-3 or TRBV12-4 and TRBJ2-5; TRBD2 aligns across 8 bases. V lost 3 bases, J lost 2 bases, and 5 bases stayed unmatched. The CDR3 is 15 amino acids. The CDR3 here is CASSLGGRMQETQYF. The CDR3, as DNA: TGTGCCAGCAGTTTGGGCGGGAGGATGCAAGAGACCCAGTACTTC.